Listed below are T cell receptor beta chains from one sample, sequenced in a study of high-grade serous ovarian cancer treatment subgroups. Sequenced by immunoSEQ multiplex PCR; TCRdb stores in-frame clones only, minus some. Seen here are fewer than 4,500 clones, 76% observed once, and the top ten hold roughly 7.8%. The sequencing input was tumor tissue. These receptors were obtained from a human donor with high-grade serous ovarian cancer. Each CDR3 is given with its conserved first and last residue. Each record gives: D gene, clone size, V gene, J gene, CDR3 DNA, CDR3 protein. A D gene is named only where the DNA matches it firmly. Expanded clones get a size class; other rows say once, few or many, or leave the size out.

>-|-|TRBV11-2|TRBJ1-6
TGTGCCAGCAACTTAGGAGGTAATTCACCCCTCCACTTT
CASNLGGNSPLHF
>-|-|TRBV5-4|TRBJ2-7
TGTGCCAGCAGCTTACAGGGCTACGAGCAGTACTTC
CASSLQGYEQYF
>-|-|TRBV27|TRBJ1-6
TGTGCCAGCAGTTTATCTCCGTATTCACCCCTCCACTTT
CASSLSPYSPLHF
>-|few|TRBV6-5|TRBJ2-5
TGTGCCAGCGGTGTGGGGGTACAAGAGACCCAGTACTTC
CASGVGVQETQYF
>-|few|TRBV9|TRBJ2-5
TGTGCCAGCAGCGTATCGCCAGGGCTGGCAGAGACCCAGTACTTC
CASSVSPGLAETQYF
>-|-|TRBV7-9|TRBJ2-3
TGTGCCAGCAGCTTAAGGGGGGGCTACACAGATACGCAGTATTTT
CASSLRGGYTDTQYF
>TRBD1|-|TRBV5-4|TRBJ2-5
TGTGCCAGCAGCTCGTCAGGGGGCAGCGAGACCCAGTACTTC
CASSSSGGSETQYF
>TRBD1|-|TRBV11-2|TRBJ2-3
TGTGCCAGCAGCTTAGGATCGGGGACAGCCCTCACAGATACGCAGTATTTT
CASSLGSGTALTDTQYF
>TRBD1|-|TRBV5-1|TRBJ1-1
TGCGCCAGCAGCTCCCAGGGGACAGGTGAAGCTTTCTTT
CASSSQGTGEAFF
>-|few|TRBV28|TRBJ1-6
TGTGCCAGCAGCTTTGTGATAACGTATTCACCCCTCCACTTT
CASSFVITYSPLHF
>-|-|TRBV27|TRBJ2-2
TGTGCCAGCACCTCCCTGGCGATCACCGGGGAGCTGTTTTTT
CASTSLAITGELFF
>-|medium-sized|TRBV5-1|TRBJ2-2
TGCGCCAGCAGCGCTCGGGGTCAGGGGCACACCGGGGAGCTGTTTTTT
CASSARGQGHTGELFF
>TRBD1|once|TRBV9|TRBJ1-6
TGTGCCAGCAGCGTTGGGACAGGGGGCAGTTCACCCCTCCACTTT
CASSVGTGGSSPLHF
>-|-|TRBV10-2|TRBJ1-5
TGCGCCAGCAGTGGACTTAGTCAGCCCCAGCATTTT
CASSGLSQPQHF
>TRBD1|-|TRBV19|TRBJ1-6
TGTGCCAGTCGAAATGGACAGGGAAATTCACCCCTCCACTTT
CASRNGQGNSPLHF
>-|-|TRBV7-2|TRBJ2-3
TGTGCCAGCAGCTTATACAGGACTAGCACAGATACGCAGTATTTT
CASSLYRTSTDTQYF
>TRBD1|few|TRBV16|TRBJ1-1
TGTGCCAGCAGCCGATTCTACAGGGGGCTCGGCACTGAAGCTTTCTTT
CASSRFYRGLGTEAFF
>-|once|TRBV14|TRBJ1-1
TGTGCCAGCAGCCAAGGGGGTGAAGCTTTCTTT
CASSQGGEAFF
>TRBD1|-|TRBV11-2|TRBJ1-1
TGTGCCAGCAGCCACCCGACAGGGGGCGTCACTGAAGCTTTCTTT
CASSHPTGGVTEAFF
>TRBD1|-|TRBV29-1|TRBJ1-5
TGCAGCGTTAGACAGGGGAGCAATCAGCCCCAGCATTTT
CSVRQGSNQPQHF
>-|-|TRBV4-3|TRBJ2-1
TGCGCCAGCAGCCAAGATCTCCCCGCGAGCTCCTACAATGAGCAGTTCTTC
CASSQDLPASSYNEQFF
>TRBD1|-|TRBV5-1|TRBJ1-5
TGCGCCAGCAGCTACGGGACAGGGAATCAGCCCCAGCATTTT
CASSYGTGNQPQHF
>-|-|TRBV28|TRBJ2-1
TGTGCCAGCAGTTTAAGGTACAATGAGCAGTTCTTC
CASSLRYNEQFF
>-|-|TRBV6-1|TRBJ2-5
TGTGCCAGCAGTGAATTTTATCGGGGTGGGGGGCCTCAAGAGACCCAGTACTTC
CASSEFYRGGGPQETQYF
>TRBD1|-|TRBV9|TRBJ1-1
TGTGCCAGCAGCCCGGCACAGGGGGCTGAAGCTTTCTTT
CASSPAQGAEAFF
>TRBD2|few|TRBV2|TRBJ2-3
TGTGCCAGCCACGGGGGGAACTACACAGATACGCAGTATTTT
CASHGGNYTDTQYF
>-|-|TRBV19|TRBJ1-1
TGTGCCAGTAGTCTACTCTCGGCAGGGCGCATATCAATAGCTTTCTTT
CASSLLSAGRISIAFF
>-|-|TRBV27|TRBJ1-5
TGTGCCAGCAGTCCCTCGGGCGCGAGCAATCAGCCCCAGCATTTT
CASSPSGASNQPQHF
>-|-|TRBV7-9|TRBJ2-3
TGTGCCAGCAGCTTAAGTACAGATACGCAGTATTTT
CASSLSTDTQYF
>TRBD1|large|TRBV11-2|TRBJ1-1
TGTGCCAGCAGCTTTCACAGGGGGGGGACTGAAGCTTTCTTT
CASSFHRGGTEAFF
>-|-|TRBV6-5|TRBJ2-6
TGTGCCAGCAGTTCCTGGACAGCCTCTGGGGCCAACGTCCTGACTTTC
CASSSWTASGANVLTF
>-|-|TRBV7-9|TRBJ2-7
TGTGCCAGCAGCCCTCAGGGCGACTCCTACGAGCAGTACTTC
CASSPQGDSYEQYF
>-|-|TRBV7-2|TRBJ2-5
TGTGCCAGCAGCTCCCCCGGGACTGGGGGAGAGACCCAGTACTTC
CASSSPGTGGETQYF
>TRBD2|-|TRBV6-6|TRBJ2-7
TGTGCCAGCAGACCACGGGACTATCCGGGCGAGCAGTACTTC
CASRPRDYPGEQYF
>-|few|TRBV11-3|TRBJ2-5
TGTGCCAGCAGTCGGGGACACACAGAGACCCAGTACTTC
CASSRGHTETQYF
>-|-|TRBV28|TRBJ2-1
TGTGCCAGCCAACCTGAATGGTCCCCCTACAATGAGCAGTTCTTC
CASQPEWSPYNEQFF